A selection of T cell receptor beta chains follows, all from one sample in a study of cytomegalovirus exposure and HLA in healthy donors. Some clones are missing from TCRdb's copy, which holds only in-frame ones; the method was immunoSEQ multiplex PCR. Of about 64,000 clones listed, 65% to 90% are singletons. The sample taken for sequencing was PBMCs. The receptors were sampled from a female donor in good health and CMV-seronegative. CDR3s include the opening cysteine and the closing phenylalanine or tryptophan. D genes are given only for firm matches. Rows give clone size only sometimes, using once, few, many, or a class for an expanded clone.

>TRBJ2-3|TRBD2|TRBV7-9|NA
TGTTCCAGCAGGAACCCCTCGGGAGGGTACCGGGGTGTGCAGTATTTT
CSSRNPSGGYRGVQYF
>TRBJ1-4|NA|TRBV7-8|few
TGTGCCAGCAGCTTAACGACAGCATCAACTAATGAAAAACTGTTTTTT
CASSLTTASTNEKLFF
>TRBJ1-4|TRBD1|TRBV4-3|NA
TGCGCCAGCAGCCAAACCGCGATGGGACAGGGGAGCGAAAAACTGTTTTTT
CASSQTAMGQGSEKLFF
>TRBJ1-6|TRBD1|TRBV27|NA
TGTGCCAGCAGTTTACCCCGGACAGGGTGGAATTCACCCCTCCACTTT
CASSLPRTGWNSPLHF
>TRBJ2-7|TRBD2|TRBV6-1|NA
TGTGCCAGCAGACCGGGACTAGCGAGAGAGCAGTACTTC
CASRPGLAREQYF
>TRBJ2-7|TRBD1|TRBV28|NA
TGTGCCAGCAGTACAGGGGGTTCGAGCTCCTACGAGCAGTACTTC
CASSTGGSSSYEQYF
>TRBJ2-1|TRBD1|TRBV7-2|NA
TGTGCCAGCAGCGCCGGGACAGGTTCCTACAATGAGCAGTTCTTC
CASSAGTGSYNEQFF
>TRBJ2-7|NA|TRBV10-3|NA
TGTGCCATCAGTGATTCAGGGTCCGAGCAGTACTTC
CAISDSGSEQYF
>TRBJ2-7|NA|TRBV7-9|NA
TGTGCCAGCAGCTTCGGGGGCTCCTACGAGCAGTACTTC
CASSFGGSYEQYF
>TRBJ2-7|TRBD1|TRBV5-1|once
TGCGCCAGCAGCTTGGCCGATGGGGACAGGGGCTACGAGCAGTACTTC
CASSLADGDRGYEQYF
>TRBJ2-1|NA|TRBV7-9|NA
TGTGCCAGCAGCGCTGCACGGAATGAGCAGTTCTTC
CASSAARNEQFF
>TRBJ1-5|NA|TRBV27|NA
TGTGCCAGCAGTTTATCGAGACAGAATAGGAATCAGCCCCAGCATTTT
CASSLSRQNRNQPQHF
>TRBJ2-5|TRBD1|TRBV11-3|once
TGTGCCAGCAGCTACGACAGGGAAGAGATCCAGTACTTC
CASSYDREEIQYF
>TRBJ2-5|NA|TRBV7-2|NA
TGTGCCAGCAGCTTAGGGGCGAACCTTCTCGGGGGAGAGACCCAGTACTTC
CASSLGANLLGGETQYF
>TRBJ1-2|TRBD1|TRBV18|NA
TGTGCCAGCTCTCCACTAGAAGGACAGGGTGATCGCTATGGCTACACCTTC
CASSPLEGQGDRYGYTF
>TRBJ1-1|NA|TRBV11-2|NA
TGTGCCAGCACCTTCAGTCGAACCGGGGAGGAAGCTTTCTTT
CASTFSRTGEEAFF
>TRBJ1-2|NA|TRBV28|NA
TGTGCCAGCAGTCCCCCCTTGAGTTATGGCTACACCTTC
CASSPPLSYGYTF
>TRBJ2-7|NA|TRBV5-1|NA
TGCGCCAGCAGCTCGTACCCCGCGACTCCGAACGAGCAGTACTTC
CASSSYPATPNEQYF
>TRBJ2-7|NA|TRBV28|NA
TGTGCCAGCAGACAACAGGGTAGCTCCTACGAGCAGTACTTC
CASRQQGSSYEQYF
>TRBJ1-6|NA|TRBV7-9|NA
TGTGCCAGCAGCTTAGCCCCTGCGGTGAATTCACCCCTCCACTTT
CASSLAPAVNSPLHF
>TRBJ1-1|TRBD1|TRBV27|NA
TGTGCCAGCAGTTTCCTCGGACAGGGCGAAGCTTTCTTT
CASSFLGQGEAFF
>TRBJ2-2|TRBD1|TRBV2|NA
TGTGCCAGCAGTAGTCTCGGACAGGGCAACACCGGGGAGCTGTTTTTT
CASSSLGQGNTGELFF
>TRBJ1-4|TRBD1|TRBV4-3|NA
TGCGCCAGCAGCCAAGCACCGGGACAGGGGAGAGAAAAACTGTTTTTT
CASSQAPGQGREKLFF
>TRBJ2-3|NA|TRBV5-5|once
TGTGCCAGCAGCGAGATATGGAGTGTTCCAGATACGCAGTATTTT
CASSEIWSVPDTQYF
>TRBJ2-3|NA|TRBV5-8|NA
TGTGCCAGCAGCCCCGGGACAACCACAGATACGCAGTATTTT
CASSPGTTTDTQYF
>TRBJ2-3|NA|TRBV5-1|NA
TGCGCCAGCAGCTTGACTCTGGACAGTGGAAGACTCACAGATACGCAGTATTTT
CASSLTLDSGRLTDTQYF
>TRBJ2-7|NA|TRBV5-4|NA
TGTGCCAGCAGCTTGGGCTCCGGAGACTCCTACGAGCAGTACTTC
CASSLGSGDSYEQYF
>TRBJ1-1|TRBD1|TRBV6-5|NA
TGTGCCAGCAGTTACTCGATTGGACAGGGGAGCACTGAAGCTTTCTTT
CASSYSIGQGSTEAFF
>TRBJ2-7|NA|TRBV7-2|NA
TGTGCCAGCAGCTTAGGAGGACAGCGATCCTACGAGCAGTACTTC
CASSLGGQRSYEQYF
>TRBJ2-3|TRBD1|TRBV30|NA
TGTGCCTGGAGTAAGACAGGGGTCGACGGATTAGATACGCAGTATTTT
CAWSKTGVDGLDTQYF
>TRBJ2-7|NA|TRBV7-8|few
TGTGCCAGCAGCTTAGGCGGGATGAGCCGCTACGAGCAGTACTTC
CASSLGGMSRYEQYF
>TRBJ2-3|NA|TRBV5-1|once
TGCGCCAGCAGCCTGGGACAAGCGGGCACAGATACGCAGTATTTT
CASSLGQAGTDTQYF
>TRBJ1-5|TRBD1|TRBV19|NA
TGTGCCAGTAGTACAATCGGACAGGGGGTAAGAGATCAGCCCCAGCATTTT
CASSTIGQGVRDQPQHF